The 5 T cell receptor beta chains below were found in one sample sequenced in a study of T cell responses to AZD1222 COVID-19 vaccine. Some clones are missing from TCRdb's copy, which holds only in-frame ones; the method was immunoSEQ multiplex PCR. The repertoire consists of roughly 97,000 clones, with approximately 86% occurring once and the leading ten covering 3.3%. Sample: peripheral blood, taken 28 days after the second dose of the MenACWY control vaccine. These receptor sequences come from an adult who received the MenACWY meningococcal vaccine as a control.

The chain is built from TRBV24-1 and TRBJ2-1; D unresolved. Germline CDR1 is KGHDR and CDR2 is SFDVKD. The V end was cut by 5 bases, the J end by 3 bases, with 4 bases between. The CDR3 runs to 12 residues. The CDR3 is CATSGYYNEQFF. CDR3 DNA: TGTGCCACCAGTGGATACTACAATGAGCAGTTCTTC.

This clone was seen only a few times. This chain links TRBV5-1 with TRBJ2-5; no definite D call. The CDR3 totals 11 residues. The germline V and J ends were trimmed by 3 bases and 5 bases, with 5 bases remaining between them. Looked up from germline, CDR1 is SGHRS and CDR2 is YFSETQ. The CDR3 sequence: CASSSGETQYF. The CDR3 coding sequence is TGCGCCAGCAGCTCCGGGGAGACCCAGTACTTC.

The chain uses TRBV21-1 and TRBJ1-4. TRBV21-1 is shown as a pseudogene. This CDR3 comprises 15 residues. CDR3: CASSKEGLANEKLFF. The CDR3, as DNA: TGTGCCAGCAGCAAAGAAGGGTTGGCTAATGAAAAACTGTTTTTT.

The V gene is TRBV7-2, the J gene TRBJ2-7; weak D call: TRBD1 (6 bases). This CDR3 is built from 16 residues. With 5 bases removed from V and 2 bases from J, the gap between germline ends came to 19 bases. Germline CDR1 is SGHTA and CDR2 is FQGNSA. The CDR3 DNA sequence: TGTGCCAGCAGCCAACCCAGAAGGGGGATTACCTACGAGCAGTACTTC. The encoded protein is CASSQPRRGITYEQYF.

Written as DNA, the CDR3 is TGTGCCAGCAGTTCGAGACACTTCTATGGCTACACCTTC. Its translation is CASSSRHFYGYTF. V is TRBV27 and J is TRBJ1-2; no definite D call. This CDR3 spans 13 amino acids. Per the germline V gene, CDR1 is MNHEY and CDR2 is SMNVEV (reference sequence). The V end was cut by 4 bases, the J end by 4 bases, with 10 bases between.